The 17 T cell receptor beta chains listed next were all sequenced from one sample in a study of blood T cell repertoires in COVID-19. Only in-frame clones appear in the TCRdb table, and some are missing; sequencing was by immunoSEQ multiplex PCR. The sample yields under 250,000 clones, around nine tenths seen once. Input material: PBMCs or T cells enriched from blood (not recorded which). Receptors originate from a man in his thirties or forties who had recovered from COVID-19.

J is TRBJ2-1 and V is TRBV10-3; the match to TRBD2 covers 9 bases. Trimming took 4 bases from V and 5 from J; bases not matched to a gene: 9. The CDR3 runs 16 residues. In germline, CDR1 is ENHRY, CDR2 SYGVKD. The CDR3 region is CAISGSGLAFHNEQFF. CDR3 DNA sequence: TGTGCCATCAGTGGTTCGGGACTAGCCTTTCACAATGAGCAGTTCTTC.

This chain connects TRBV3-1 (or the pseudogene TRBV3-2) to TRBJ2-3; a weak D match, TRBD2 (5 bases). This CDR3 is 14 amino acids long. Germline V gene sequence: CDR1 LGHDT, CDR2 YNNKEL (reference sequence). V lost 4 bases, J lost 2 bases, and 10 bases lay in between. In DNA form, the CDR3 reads TGTGCCAGCAGCCGAGACTACTCCACAGATACGCAGTATTTT. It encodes CASSRDYSTDTQYF.

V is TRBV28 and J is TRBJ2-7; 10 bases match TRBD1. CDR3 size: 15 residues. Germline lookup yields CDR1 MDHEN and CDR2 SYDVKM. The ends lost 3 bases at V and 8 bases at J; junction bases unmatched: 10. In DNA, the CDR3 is TGTGCCAGCAGTTTTCGGACAGGGGGTTCCTATAAGCAGTACTTC. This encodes CASSFRTGGSYKQYF.

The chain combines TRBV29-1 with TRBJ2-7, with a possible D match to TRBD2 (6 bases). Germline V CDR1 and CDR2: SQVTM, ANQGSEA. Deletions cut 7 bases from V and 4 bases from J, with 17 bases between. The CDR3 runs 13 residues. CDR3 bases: TGCAGCGCTCGGGACTCCGAGGGGTACGAGCAGTACTTC. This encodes CSARDSEGYEQYF.

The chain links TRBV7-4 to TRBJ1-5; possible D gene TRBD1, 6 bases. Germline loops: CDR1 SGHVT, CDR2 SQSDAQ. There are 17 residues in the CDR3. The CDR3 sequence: CPRPDGYGGGSNQPQHF. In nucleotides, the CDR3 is TGTCCCCGCCCCGACGGATACGGGGGGGGCAGCAATCAGCCCCAGCATTTT.

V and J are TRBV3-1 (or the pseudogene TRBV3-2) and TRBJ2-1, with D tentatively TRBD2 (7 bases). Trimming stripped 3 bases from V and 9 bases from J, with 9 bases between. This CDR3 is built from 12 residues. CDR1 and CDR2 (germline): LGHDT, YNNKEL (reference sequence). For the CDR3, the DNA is TGTGCCAGCAGCCATCGGGGGGCTGAGCAGTTCTTC. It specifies CASSHRGAEQFF.

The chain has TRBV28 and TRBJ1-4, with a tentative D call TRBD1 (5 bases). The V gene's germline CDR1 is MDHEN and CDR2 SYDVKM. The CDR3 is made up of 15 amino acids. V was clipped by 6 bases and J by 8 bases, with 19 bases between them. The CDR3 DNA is TGTGCCAGCAGCCTCCCCGGGCAGGGAACGGAAAAACTGTTTTTT. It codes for CASSLPGQGTEKLFF.

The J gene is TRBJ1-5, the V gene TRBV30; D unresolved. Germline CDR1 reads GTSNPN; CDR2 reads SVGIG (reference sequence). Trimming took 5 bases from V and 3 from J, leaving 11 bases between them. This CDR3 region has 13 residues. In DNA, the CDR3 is TGTGCCTGGGCCCGGGGAGACAATCAGCCCCAGCATTTT. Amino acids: CAWARGDNQPQHF. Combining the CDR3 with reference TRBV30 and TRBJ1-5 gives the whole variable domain SQTIHQWPATLVQPVGSPLSLECTVEGTSNPNLYWYRQAAGRGLQLLFYSVGIGQISSEVPQNLSASRPQDRQFILSSKKLLLSDSGFYLCAWARGDNQPQHFGDGTRLSIL.

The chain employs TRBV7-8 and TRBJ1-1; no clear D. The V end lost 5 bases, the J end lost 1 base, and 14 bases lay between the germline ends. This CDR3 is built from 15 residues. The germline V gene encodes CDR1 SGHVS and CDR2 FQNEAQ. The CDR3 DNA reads TGTGCCAGCAGCCCCCGGGGTAGCCCGAACACTGAAGCTTTCTTT. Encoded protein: CASSPRGSPNTEAFF. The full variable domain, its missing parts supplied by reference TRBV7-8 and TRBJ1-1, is GAGVSQSPRYKVAKRGQDVALRCDPISGHVSLFWYQQALGQGPEFLTYFQNEAQLDKSGLPSDRFFAERPEGSVSTLKIQRTQQEDSAVYLCASSPRGSPNTEAFFGQGTRLTVV.

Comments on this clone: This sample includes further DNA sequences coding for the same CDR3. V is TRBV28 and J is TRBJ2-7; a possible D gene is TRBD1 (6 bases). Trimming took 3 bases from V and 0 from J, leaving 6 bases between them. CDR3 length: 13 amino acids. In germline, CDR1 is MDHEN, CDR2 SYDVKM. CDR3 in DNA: TGTGCCAGCAGTTTGACAGGCTCCTACGAGCAGTACTTC. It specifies CASSLTGSYEQYF.

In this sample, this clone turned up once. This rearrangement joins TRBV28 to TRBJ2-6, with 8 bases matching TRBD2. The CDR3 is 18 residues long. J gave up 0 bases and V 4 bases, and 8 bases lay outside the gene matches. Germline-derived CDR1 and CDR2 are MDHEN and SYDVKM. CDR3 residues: CASSSLIGRASGANVLTF. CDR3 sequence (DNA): TGTGCCAGCAGTTCCCTAATCGGGAGGGCCTCTGGGGCCAACGTCCTGACTTTC.

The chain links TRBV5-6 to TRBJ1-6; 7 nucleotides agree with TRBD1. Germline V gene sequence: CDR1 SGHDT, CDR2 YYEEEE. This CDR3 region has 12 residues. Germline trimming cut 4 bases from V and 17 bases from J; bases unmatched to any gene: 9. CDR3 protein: CASSLWTGTFHF. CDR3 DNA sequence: TGTGCCAGCAGCCTGTGGACAGGCACTTTCCACTTT.

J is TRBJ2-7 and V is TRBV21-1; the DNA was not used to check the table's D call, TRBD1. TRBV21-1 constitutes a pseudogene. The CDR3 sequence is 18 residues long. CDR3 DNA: TGTGCCAGCAGCAAGGGTAAGAGGGACAGGACTAGCTCCTACGAGCAGTACTTC. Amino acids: CASSKGKRDRTSSYEQYF.

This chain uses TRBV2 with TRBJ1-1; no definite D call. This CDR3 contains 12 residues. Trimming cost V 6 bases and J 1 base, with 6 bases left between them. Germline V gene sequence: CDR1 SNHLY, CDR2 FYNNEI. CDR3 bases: TGTGCCAGCAGAGACACGAACACTGAAGCTTTCTTT. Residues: CASRDTNTEAFF.

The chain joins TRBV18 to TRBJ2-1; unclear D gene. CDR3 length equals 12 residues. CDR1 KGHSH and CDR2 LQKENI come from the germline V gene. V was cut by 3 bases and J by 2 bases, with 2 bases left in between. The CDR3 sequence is CASSPAYNEQFF. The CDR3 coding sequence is TGTGCCAGCTCACCCGCCTACAATGAGCAGTTCTTC.

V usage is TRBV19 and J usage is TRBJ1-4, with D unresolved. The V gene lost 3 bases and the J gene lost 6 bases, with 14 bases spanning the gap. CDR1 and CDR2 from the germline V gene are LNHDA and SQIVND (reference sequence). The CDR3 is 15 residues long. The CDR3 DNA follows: TGTGCCAGTAGTATCTACACCTGGAGGTATGAAAAACTGTTTTTT. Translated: CASSIYTWRYEKLFF.

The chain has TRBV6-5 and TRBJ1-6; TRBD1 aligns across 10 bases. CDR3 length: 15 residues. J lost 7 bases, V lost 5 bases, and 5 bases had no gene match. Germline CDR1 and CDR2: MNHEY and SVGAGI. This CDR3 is CASSHGTGENSPLHF. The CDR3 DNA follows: TGTGCCAGCAGTCACGGGACAGGGGAGAATTCACCCCTCCACTTT.